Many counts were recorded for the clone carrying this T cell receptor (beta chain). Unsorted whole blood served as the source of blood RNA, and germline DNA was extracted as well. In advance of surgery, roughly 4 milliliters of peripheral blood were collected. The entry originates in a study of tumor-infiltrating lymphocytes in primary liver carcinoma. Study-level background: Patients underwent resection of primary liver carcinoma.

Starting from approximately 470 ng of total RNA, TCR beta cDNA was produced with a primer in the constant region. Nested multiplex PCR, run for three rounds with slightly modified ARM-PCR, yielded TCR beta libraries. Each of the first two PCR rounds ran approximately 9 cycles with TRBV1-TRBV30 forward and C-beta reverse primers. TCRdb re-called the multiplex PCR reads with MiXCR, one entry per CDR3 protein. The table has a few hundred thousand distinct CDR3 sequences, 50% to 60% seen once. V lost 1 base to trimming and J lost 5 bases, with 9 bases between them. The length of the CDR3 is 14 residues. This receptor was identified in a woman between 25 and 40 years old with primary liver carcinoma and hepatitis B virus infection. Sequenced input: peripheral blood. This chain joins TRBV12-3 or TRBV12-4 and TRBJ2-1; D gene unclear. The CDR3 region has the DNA TGTGCCAGCAGTTTAGGGCAGTTCGACAATGAGCAGTTCTTC. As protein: CASSLGQFDNEQFF.